Listed here are 3 T cell receptor beta chains from one sample, sequenced in a study of blood T cell repertoires in COVID-19. TCRdb keeps only in-frame clones here, not all; method: immunoSEQ multiplex PCR. The sample has around 190,000 clones; about four fifths are singletons. Specimen: peripheral blood. Receptors originate from a human donor in a cohort sampled during active COVID-19.

The chain is built from TRBV2 and TRBJ2-1, with 9 bases fitting TRBD1. Germline V gene sequence: CDR1 SNHLY, CDR2 FYNNEI. Unmatched junction bases numbered 1, after V lost 4 bases and J lost 0 bases. The CDR3 length is 15 residues. CDR3 coding DNA: TGTGCCAGCAGTGGGGACAGGGCCTCCTACAATGAGCAGTTCTTC. Translation: CASSGDRASYNEQFF.

This CDR3 reads CASSQETTPFLDNEQFF. The CDR3 bases are TGCGCCAGCAGCCAAGAGACTACTCCCTTTTTAGACAATGAGCAGTTCTTC. The chain employs TRBV4-1 and TRBJ2-1; tentatively, D is TRBD2 (5 bases). Germline CDR1 reads MGHRA; CDR2 reads YSYEKL. V was trimmed by 0 bases and J by 5 bases, leaving 17 bases between them. The CDR3 length is 17 residues.

This chain links TRBV5-1 with TRBJ2-1, with D possibly being TRBD2 (5 bases). The CDR3 spans 14 residues. V lost 1 base and J lost 2, with 7 bases in between. Germline V CDR1 and CDR2: SGHRS, YFSETQ. CDR3 residues: CASSLFGAYNEQFF. CDR3 sequence (DNA): TGCGCCAGCAGCTTGTTCGGGGCCTACAATGAGCAGTTCTTC.